The clone carrying this T cell receptor beta chain was picked up many times. The antigen remains unidentified. The record originates from a study of naive and memory T cell subsets. Study results and caveats: Activation and differentiation may alter RNA-based TCR counts.

Both TRBC1 and TRBC2 were covered by a beta constant-region primer of two equimolar oligonucleotides. Ligated cDNA was amplified by four rounds of PCR with nested alpha and beta constant-region primers and SP2. TCRdb reprocessed the UMI-ligation and nested PCR reads with MiXCR, giving one entry per CDR3 protein. The sample shows tens of thousands of distinct CDR3 sequences, 10% to 15% of them seen only once. The CDR3 sequence is 15 residues long. The germline gives CDR1 SGHNT, CDR2 YYREEE (reference sequence). Trimming cost V 0 bases and J 3 bases, with 7 bases left between them. This TCR was sampled from a human donor in good health. The sample comprised effector memory CD4+ T cells from blood. Indicated subset: effector memory, CD45RA- CD27-. The chain joins TRBV5-4 to TRBJ2-6; D not certain. This CDR3 is CASSLVRGGANVLTF. CDR3 nucleotide sequence: TGTGCCAGCAGCTTGGTGCGAGGTGGGGCCAACGTCCTGACTTTC. The whole variable domain, filled in from reference TRBV5-4 and TRBJ2-6, reads ETGVTQSPTHLIKTRGQQVTLRCSSQSGHNTVSWYQQALGQGPQFIFQYYREEENGRGNFPPRFSGLQFPNYSSELNVNALELDDSALYLCASSLVRGGANVLTFGAGSRLTVL.